The next 14 T cell receptor beta chains were all read from a single sample in a study of cytomegalovirus exposure and HLA in healthy donors. Primers for the PCR totalled 60 Vbeta and 13 Jbeta. The assay was immunoSEQ multiplex PCR, and TCRdb's table has in-frame clones only and misses some. The sample lists roughly 100,000 clones, approximately 79% seen once, with over 4% in the top ten. Sequencing input: PBMCs. The source of these receptors is a man over 45 in good health and CMV-seropositive.

This chain joins TRBV9 and TRBJ2-1; TRBD1 is a possible D gene (6 bases). CDR1 is SGDLS, CDR2 YYNGEE, per germline. The CDR3 totals 13 residues. The V end was cut by 0 bases, the J end by 10 bases, with 11 bases between. The CDR3 is CASSVVTGQEQFF. Here the CDR3 DNA reads TGTGCCAGCAGCGTAGTGACAGGTCAGGAGCAGTTCTTC.

This sequence joins TRBV27 and TRBJ1-1; the D gene is possibly TRBD1 (5 bases). The CDR3 contains 14 residues. V was cut by 7 bases and J by 5 bases, with 17 bases left in between. In germline, CDR1 is MNHEY, CDR2 SMNVEV (reference sequence). CDR3 residues: CASTRAGGETEAFF. Here the CDR3 DNA reads TGTGCCAGCACCAGGGCAGGAGGGGAAACTGAAGCTTTCTTT.

This clone was detected many times. The V call is TRBV7-2, the J call TRBJ2-7, with 7 bases fitting TRBD2. V gave up 3 bases and J gave up 2 bases; unmatched junction bases: 10. Germline CDR1 and CDR2: SGHTA and FQGNSA. The CDR3 is made up of 16 amino acids. The CDR3: CASSFGAAGIPYEQYF. CDR3 coding DNA: TGTGCCAGCAGCTTTGGGGCAGCGGGAATACCCTACGAGCAGTACTTC.

This clone was seen only once. The chain has TRBV5-4 and TRBJ1-1, with 7 bases lining up with TRBD1. Germline values: CDR1 SGHNT, CDR2 YYREEE (reference sequence). The CDR3 totals 16 residues. V lost 4 bases to trimming and J lost 0 bases; unmatched junction nucleotides: 9. CDR3 bases: TGTGCCAGCAGCACCGGGACAGTACTCGTGAACACTGAAGCTTTCTTT. As protein: CASSTGTVLVNTEAFF.

The rearrangement joins TRBV19 to TRBJ1-5, with TRBD1 as a possible D gene (6 bases). The CDR3 runs 15 residues. The V gene lost 1 base and the J gene lost 5 bases, with 12 bases spanning the gap. Germline CDR1 LNHDA, CDR2 SQIVND (reference sequence). The DNA for the CDR3 is TGTGCCAGTAGTATAGGCCCGGACAGATATCAGCCCCAGCATTTT. Protein sequence: CASSIGPDRYQPQHF.

This chain connects TRBV6-1 to TRBJ2-7; maybe TRBD2 (6 bases). The V gene's germline CDR1 is MNHNS and CDR2 SASEGT. The V and J ends lost 7 bases and 2 bases respectively, with 15 bases between them. CDR3 length equals 14 residues. Here the CDR3 reads CASTPTRSAYEQYF. CDR3 in DNA: TGTGCCAGCACGCCGACTAGAAGCGCCTACGAGCAGTACTTC.

The chain uses TRBV18 and TRBJ2-1; TRBD2 matches 12 bases. CDR1 is KGHSH, CDR2 LQKENI, per germline. The CDR3 spans 17 residues. After removal of 3 bases from V and 8 bases from J, the junction contained 11 bases not matched to a gene. For the CDR3, the DNA is TGTGCCAGCTCACCCAGACTAGCGGGAGTTATAGGCGATGAGCAGTTCTTC. This encodes CASSPRLAGVIGDEQFF.

The chain has TRBV10-3 and TRBJ2-2; 9 bases line up with TRBD1. Trimming removed 6 bases from V and 6 bases from J; junction bases left unmatched: 5. The length of the CDR3 is 14 residues. Germline CDR1 and CDR2: ENHRY and SYGVKD. The CDR3 is CAIRQGAGSGELFF. The CDR3 bases are TGTGCCATCAGACAGGGGGCTGGATCCGGGGAGCTGTTTTTT.

The J gene is TRBJ2-2, the V gene TRBV4-1, with 7 bases matching TRBD2. Germline CDR1 and CDR2: MGHRA and YSYEKL. Unmatched junction bases numbered 15, after V lost 4 bases and J lost 1 base. This CDR3 spans 19 amino acids. CDR3 sequence reads: CASSRRPEGLAVNTGELFF. DNA for the CDR3: TGCGCCAGCAGCCGGAGGCCTGAGGGGCTAGCGGTGAACACCGGGGAGCTGTTTTTT.

The rearrangement joins TRBV5-4 to TRBJ1-1; 9 nucleotides match TRBD1. Trimming took 4 bases from V and 3 from J; bases not matched to a gene: 4. The CDR3 runs 14 residues. In germline, CDR1 is SGHNT, CDR2 YYREEE (reference sequence). The DNA of the CDR3 is TGTGCCAGCAGCGTGGACAGGGGTGACACTGAAGCTTTCTTT. The encoded protein is CASSVDRGDTEAFF.

This rearrangement joins TRBV19 to TRBJ2-7, with a possible D match to TRBD2 (6 bases). Per germline, CDR1 LNHDA and CDR2 SQIVND (reference sequence). There are 12 residues in the CDR3. The V and J ends lost 6 bases and 6 bases respectively, with 12 bases between them. The CDR3: CASSPQGGEQYF. CDR3 in DNA: TGTGCCAGTAGCCCTCAGGGAGGCGAGCAGTACTTC.

The rearrangement uses TRBV5-1 and TRBJ2-1, with 16 bases fitting TRBD2. Per the germline V gene, CDR1 is SGHRS and CDR2 is YFSETQ. V shed 4 bases, J shed 8 bases, and the junction held 12 bases outside the gene matches. This CDR3 region has 18 residues. The CDR3 here is CASSAAGTSGRGSDEQFF. The CDR3, as DNA: TGCGCCAGCAGCGCGGCGGGGACTAGCGGGAGGGGGTCCGATGAGCAGTTCTTC. Full variable domain (rest looked up from reference TRBV5-1 and TRBJ2-1): KAGVTQTPRYLIKTRGQQVTLSCSPISGHRSVSWYQQTPGQGLQFLFEYFSETQRNKGNFPGRFSGRQFSNSRSEMNVSTLELGDSALYLCASSAAGTSGRGSDEQFFGPGTRLTVL.

V usage is TRBV4-2 and J usage is TRBJ1-2; weak D call: TRBD1 (5 bases). Trimming pared 7 bases from V and 3 bases from J, leaving 18 bases between. CDR3 length: 15 amino acids. The germline CDR1 and CDR2 sequences are LGHNA and YNFKEQ. The DNA of the CDR3 is TGTGCCAGCATCCCCGGGGGGGGAGGGGACTATGGCTACACCTTC. The encoded protein is CASIPGGGGDYGYTF.

The chain is built from TRBV19 and TRBJ1-4; D might be TRBD1 (5 bases). CDR1 is LNHDA, CDR2 SQIVND, per germline (reference sequence). The V end was cut by 4 bases, the J end by 0 bases, with 9 bases between. The CDR3 has 15 residues. The CDR3 sequence: CASSTDRSTNEKLFF. As DNA, the CDR3 is TGTGCCAGTAGTACCGACAGATCAACTAATGAAAAACTGTTTTTT.